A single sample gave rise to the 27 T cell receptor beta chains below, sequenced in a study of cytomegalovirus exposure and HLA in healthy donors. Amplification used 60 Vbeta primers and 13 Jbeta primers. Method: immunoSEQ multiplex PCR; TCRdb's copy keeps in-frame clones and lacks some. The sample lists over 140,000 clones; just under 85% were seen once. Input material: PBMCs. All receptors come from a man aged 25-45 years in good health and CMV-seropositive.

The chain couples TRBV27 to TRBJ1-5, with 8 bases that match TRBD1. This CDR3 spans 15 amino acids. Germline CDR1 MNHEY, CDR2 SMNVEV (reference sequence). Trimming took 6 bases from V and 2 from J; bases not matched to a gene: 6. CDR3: CASRNQGAGNQPQHF. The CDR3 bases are TGTGCCAGCAGAAATCAGGGGGCGGGCAATCAGCCCCAGCATTTT.

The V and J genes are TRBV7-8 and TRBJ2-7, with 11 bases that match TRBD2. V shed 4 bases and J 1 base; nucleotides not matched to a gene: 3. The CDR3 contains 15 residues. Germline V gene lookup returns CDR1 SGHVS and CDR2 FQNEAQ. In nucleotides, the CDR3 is TGTGCCAGCAGCTCGGGACTAGCGGAGTCCTACGAGCAGTACTTC. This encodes CASSSGLAESYEQYF.

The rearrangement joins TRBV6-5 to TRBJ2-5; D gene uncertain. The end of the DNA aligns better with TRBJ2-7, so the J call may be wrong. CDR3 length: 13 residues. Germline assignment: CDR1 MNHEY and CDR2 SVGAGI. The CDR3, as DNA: TGTGCCACCGAGATACCGAGCTCCTACGAGCAGTACTTC. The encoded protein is CATEIPSSYEQYF.

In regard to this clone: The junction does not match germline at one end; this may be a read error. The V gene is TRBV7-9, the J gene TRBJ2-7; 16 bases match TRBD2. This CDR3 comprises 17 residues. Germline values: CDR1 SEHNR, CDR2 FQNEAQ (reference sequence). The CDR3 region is CSSTRGGTSGGAQEQYF. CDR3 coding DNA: TGTTCCAGCACCCGTGGAGGGACTAGCGGGGGGGCCCAAGAGCAGTACTTC.

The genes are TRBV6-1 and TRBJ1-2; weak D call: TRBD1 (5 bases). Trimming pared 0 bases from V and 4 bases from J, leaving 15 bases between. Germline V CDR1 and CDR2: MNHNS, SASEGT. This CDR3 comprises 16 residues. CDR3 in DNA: TGTGCCAGCAGTGAAGCGCCTCGGACGGGGGGCTATGGCTACACCTTC. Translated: CASSEAPRTGGYGYTF.

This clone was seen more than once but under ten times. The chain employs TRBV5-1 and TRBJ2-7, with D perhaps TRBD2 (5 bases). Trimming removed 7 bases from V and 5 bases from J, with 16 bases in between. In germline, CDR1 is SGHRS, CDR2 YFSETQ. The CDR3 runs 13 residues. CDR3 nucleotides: TGCGCCAGCCCCTACGGGAACCCCCACGAGCAGTACTTC. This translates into CASPYGNPHEQYF.

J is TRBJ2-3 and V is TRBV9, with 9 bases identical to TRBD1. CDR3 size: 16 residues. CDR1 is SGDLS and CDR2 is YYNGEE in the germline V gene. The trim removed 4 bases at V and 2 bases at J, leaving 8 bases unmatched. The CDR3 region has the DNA TGTGCCAGCAGCCCAGAGGACAGGGGAAACACAGATACGCAGTATTTT. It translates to CASSPEDRGNTDTQYF.

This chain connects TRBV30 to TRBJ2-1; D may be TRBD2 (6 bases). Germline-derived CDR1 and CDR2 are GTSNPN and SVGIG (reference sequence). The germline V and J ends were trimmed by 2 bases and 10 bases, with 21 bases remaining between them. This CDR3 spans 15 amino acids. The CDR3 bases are TGTGCCTGGAGTCGGGACTTCGGAAATGCTTGGGAGCAGTTCTTC. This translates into CAWSRDFGNAWEQFF.

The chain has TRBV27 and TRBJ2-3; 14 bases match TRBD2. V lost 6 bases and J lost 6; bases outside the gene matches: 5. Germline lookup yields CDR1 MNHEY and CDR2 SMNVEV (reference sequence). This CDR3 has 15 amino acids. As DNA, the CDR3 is TGTGCCAGCAGACCGGGACTAGCGGGAGAGGATACGCAGTATTTT. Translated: CASRPGLAGEDTQYF.

As DNA, the CDR3 is TGTGCCAGCAGCCGGACGCCGGGAGCTAGGTACGAGCAGTACTTC. Encoded protein: CASSRTPGARYEQYF. The chain recombines TRBV7-2 with TRBJ2-7; tentative D call: TRBD2 (6 bases). V gave up 5 bases and J gave up 4 bases, with 18 bases separating them. Germline V gives CDR1 SGHTA, CDR2 FQGNSA. CDR3 length: 15 amino acids.

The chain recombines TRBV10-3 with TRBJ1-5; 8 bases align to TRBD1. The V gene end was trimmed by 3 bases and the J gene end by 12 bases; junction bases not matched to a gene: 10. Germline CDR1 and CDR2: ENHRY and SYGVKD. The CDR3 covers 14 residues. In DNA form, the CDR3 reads TGTGCCATCAGTGATTCGACAGGGGTTCGGCTCCAGCATTTT. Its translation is CAISDSTGVRLQHF.

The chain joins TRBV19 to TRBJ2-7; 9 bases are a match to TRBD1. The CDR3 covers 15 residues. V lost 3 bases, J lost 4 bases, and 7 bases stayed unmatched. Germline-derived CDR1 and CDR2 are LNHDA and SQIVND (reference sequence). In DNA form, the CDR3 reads TGTGCCAGTAGTATCATGGGACAGGGACGGTACGAGCAGTACTTC. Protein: CASSIMGQGRYEQYF.

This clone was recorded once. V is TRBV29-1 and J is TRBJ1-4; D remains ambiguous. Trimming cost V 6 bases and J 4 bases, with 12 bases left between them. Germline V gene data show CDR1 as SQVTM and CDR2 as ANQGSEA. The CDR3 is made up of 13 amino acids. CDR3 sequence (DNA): TGCAGCGTCACGACTGGTCTTAATGAAAAACTGTTTTTT. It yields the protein CSVTTGLNEKLFF.

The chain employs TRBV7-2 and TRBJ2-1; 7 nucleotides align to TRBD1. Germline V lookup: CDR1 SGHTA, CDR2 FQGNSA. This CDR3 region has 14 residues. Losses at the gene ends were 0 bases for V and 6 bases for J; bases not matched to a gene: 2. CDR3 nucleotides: TGTGCCAGCAGCTTAGCAGGGGGCCTCAATGAGCAGTTCTTC. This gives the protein CASSLAGGLNEQFF.

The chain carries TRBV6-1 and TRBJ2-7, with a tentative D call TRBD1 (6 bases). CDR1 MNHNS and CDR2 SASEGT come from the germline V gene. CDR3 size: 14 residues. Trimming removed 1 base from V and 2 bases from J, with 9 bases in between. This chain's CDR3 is CASSEGTATYEQYF. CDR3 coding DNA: TGTGCCAGCAGTGAAGGGACAGCTACCTACGAGCAGTACTTC.

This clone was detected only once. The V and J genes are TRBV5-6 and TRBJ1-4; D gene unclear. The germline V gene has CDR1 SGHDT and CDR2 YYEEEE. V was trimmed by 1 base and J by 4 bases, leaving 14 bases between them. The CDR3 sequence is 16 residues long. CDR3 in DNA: TGTGCCAGCAGCTTGAAAAGTACTGACTTTAATGAAAAACTGTTTTTT. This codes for CASSLKSTDFNEKLFF.

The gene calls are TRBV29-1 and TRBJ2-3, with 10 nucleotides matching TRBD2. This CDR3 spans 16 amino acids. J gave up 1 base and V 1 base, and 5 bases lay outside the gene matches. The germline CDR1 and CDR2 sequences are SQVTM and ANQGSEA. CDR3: CSVEGGLAGGTDTQYF. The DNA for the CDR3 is TGCAGCGTTGAAGGAGGGCTAGCGGGGGGCACAGATACGCAGTATTTT.

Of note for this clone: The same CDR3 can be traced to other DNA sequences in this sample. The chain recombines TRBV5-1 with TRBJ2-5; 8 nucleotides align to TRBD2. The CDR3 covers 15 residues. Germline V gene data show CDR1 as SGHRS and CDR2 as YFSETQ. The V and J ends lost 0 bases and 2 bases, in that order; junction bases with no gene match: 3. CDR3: CASSLAPGGQETQYF. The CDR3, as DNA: TGCGCCAGCAGCTTGGCCCCGGGGGGGCAAGAGACCCAGTACTTC.

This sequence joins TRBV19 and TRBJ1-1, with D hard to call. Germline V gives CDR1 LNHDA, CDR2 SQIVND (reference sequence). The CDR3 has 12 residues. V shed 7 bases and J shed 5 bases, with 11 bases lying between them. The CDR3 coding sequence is TGTGCCAGTACTGGCGGTCGGACTGAAGCTTTCTTT. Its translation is CASTGGRTEAFF.

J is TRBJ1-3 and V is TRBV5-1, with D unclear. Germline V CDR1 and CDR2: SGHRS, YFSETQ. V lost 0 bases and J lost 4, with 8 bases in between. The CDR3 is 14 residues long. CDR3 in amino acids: CASSLGDFGNTIYF. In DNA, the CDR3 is TGCGCCAGCAGCTTGGGCGATTTCGGAAACACCATATATTTT.

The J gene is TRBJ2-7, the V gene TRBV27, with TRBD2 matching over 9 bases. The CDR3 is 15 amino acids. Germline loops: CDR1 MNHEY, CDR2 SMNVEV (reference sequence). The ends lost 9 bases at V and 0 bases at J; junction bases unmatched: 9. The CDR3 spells CASSDYSGSSYEQYF. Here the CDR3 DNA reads TGTGCCAGTTCTGACTATAGCGGGAGCTCCTACGAGCAGTACTTC.

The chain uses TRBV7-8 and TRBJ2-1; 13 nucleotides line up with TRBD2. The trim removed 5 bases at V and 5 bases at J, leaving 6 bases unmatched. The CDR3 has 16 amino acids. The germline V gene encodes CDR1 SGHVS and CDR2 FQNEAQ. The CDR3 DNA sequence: TGTGCCAGCAGCCCACTAGCGGGAGGGGGTGACAATGAGCAGTTCTTC. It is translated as CASSPLAGGGDNEQFF.

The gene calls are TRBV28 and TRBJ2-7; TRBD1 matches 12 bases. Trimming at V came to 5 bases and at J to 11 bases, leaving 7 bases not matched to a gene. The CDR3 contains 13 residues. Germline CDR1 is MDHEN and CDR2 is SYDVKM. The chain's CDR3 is CASSPGTGGWEYF. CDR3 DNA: TGTGCCAGCAGTCCCGGGACAGGGGGCTGGGAGTACTTC.

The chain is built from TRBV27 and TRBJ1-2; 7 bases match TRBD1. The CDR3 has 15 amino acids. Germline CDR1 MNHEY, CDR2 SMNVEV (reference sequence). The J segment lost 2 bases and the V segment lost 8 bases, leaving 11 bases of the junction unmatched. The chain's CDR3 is CASGRQGLVNYGYTF. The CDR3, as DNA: TGTGCCAGCGGGCGACAGGGCCTAGTCAACTATGGCTACACCTTC.

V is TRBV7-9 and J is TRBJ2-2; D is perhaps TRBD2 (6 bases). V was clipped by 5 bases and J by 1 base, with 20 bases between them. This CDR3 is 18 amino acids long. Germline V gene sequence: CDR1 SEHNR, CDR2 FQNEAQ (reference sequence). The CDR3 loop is CASSPQDGGVGNTGELFF. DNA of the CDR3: TGTGCCAGCAGCCCCCAGGACGGAGGGGTAGGGAACACCGGGGAGCTGTTTTTT. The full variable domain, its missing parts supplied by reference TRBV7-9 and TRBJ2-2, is DTGVSQNPRHKITKRGQNVTFRCDPISEHNRLYWYRQTLGQGPEFLTYFQNEAQLEKSRLLSDRFSAERPKGSFSTLEIQRTEQGDSAMYLCASSPQDGGVGNTGELFFGEGSRLTVL.

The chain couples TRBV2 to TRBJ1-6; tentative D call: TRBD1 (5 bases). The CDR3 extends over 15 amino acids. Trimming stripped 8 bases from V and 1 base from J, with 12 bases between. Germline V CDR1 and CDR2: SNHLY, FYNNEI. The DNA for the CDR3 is TGTGCCAGCCGGGAGGGGCTTTCCTATAATTCACCCCTCCACTTT. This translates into CASREGLSYNSPLHF.

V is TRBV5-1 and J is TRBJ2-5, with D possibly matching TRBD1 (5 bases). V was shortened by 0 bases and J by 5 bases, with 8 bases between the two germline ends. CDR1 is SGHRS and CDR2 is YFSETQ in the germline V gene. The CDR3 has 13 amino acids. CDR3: CASSLAGHETQYF. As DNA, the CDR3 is TGCGCCAGCAGCTTGGCAGGACACGAGACCCAGTACTTC.